This T cell receptor (beta chain) was identified during a study of blood T cell repertoires in COVID-19. As for the study in general: Material from acute and convalescent COVID-19 was sourced from the United States, Italy and Spain. Sources were T cells, B-cell-depleted T cells, or PBMCs; the material itself was cDNA or gDNA.

Clones were sequenced by immunoSEQ multiplex PCR, and TCRdb holds only the in-frame ones, with some missing. The sample contains 170,000 or so clones, around 87% of which appear only once. This CDR3 has 15 residues. V shed 4 bases and J shed 7 bases, with 18 bases lying between them. The germline V gene has CDR1 SGHDT and CDR2 YYEEEE. In this sample, this clone turned up a few times. The sequenced material came from peripheral blood. This TCR came from an older woman with COVID-19, enrolled during active disease. The chain is built from TRBV5-6 and TRBJ1-5; maybe TRBD1 (6 bases). CDR3 in amino acids: CASSQKTGQGQPQHF. In DNA form, the CDR3 reads TGTGCCAGCAGCCAGAAAACAGGGCAGGGACAGCCCCAGCATTTT.